Listed here is a single T cell receptor (beta chain). Produced via immunoSEQ multiplex PCR; TCRdb's table is partial and in-frame only. Of around 140,000 clones in the sample, about 72% were seen once. The data are from a study of cytotoxic CD8 clonotypes in ibrutinib-treated CLL. Overall study context: Mean yields were 255,043 productive templates and 94,082 productive rearrangements per sample.

This CDR3 region has 12 residues. Germline V gives CDR1 SNHLY, CDR2 FYNNEI. Deletions cut 1 base from V and 7 bases from J, with 7 bases between. The sequence came from a human donor with chronic lymphocytic leukemia. V and J are TRBV2 and TRBJ1-1; D gene unclear. The source was PBMCs, collected after 12 months of ibrutinib treatment. The CDR3, as DNA: TGTGCCAGCAGTGAAGTTGGGGATGAAGCTTTCTTT. Residues: CASSEVGDEAFF.